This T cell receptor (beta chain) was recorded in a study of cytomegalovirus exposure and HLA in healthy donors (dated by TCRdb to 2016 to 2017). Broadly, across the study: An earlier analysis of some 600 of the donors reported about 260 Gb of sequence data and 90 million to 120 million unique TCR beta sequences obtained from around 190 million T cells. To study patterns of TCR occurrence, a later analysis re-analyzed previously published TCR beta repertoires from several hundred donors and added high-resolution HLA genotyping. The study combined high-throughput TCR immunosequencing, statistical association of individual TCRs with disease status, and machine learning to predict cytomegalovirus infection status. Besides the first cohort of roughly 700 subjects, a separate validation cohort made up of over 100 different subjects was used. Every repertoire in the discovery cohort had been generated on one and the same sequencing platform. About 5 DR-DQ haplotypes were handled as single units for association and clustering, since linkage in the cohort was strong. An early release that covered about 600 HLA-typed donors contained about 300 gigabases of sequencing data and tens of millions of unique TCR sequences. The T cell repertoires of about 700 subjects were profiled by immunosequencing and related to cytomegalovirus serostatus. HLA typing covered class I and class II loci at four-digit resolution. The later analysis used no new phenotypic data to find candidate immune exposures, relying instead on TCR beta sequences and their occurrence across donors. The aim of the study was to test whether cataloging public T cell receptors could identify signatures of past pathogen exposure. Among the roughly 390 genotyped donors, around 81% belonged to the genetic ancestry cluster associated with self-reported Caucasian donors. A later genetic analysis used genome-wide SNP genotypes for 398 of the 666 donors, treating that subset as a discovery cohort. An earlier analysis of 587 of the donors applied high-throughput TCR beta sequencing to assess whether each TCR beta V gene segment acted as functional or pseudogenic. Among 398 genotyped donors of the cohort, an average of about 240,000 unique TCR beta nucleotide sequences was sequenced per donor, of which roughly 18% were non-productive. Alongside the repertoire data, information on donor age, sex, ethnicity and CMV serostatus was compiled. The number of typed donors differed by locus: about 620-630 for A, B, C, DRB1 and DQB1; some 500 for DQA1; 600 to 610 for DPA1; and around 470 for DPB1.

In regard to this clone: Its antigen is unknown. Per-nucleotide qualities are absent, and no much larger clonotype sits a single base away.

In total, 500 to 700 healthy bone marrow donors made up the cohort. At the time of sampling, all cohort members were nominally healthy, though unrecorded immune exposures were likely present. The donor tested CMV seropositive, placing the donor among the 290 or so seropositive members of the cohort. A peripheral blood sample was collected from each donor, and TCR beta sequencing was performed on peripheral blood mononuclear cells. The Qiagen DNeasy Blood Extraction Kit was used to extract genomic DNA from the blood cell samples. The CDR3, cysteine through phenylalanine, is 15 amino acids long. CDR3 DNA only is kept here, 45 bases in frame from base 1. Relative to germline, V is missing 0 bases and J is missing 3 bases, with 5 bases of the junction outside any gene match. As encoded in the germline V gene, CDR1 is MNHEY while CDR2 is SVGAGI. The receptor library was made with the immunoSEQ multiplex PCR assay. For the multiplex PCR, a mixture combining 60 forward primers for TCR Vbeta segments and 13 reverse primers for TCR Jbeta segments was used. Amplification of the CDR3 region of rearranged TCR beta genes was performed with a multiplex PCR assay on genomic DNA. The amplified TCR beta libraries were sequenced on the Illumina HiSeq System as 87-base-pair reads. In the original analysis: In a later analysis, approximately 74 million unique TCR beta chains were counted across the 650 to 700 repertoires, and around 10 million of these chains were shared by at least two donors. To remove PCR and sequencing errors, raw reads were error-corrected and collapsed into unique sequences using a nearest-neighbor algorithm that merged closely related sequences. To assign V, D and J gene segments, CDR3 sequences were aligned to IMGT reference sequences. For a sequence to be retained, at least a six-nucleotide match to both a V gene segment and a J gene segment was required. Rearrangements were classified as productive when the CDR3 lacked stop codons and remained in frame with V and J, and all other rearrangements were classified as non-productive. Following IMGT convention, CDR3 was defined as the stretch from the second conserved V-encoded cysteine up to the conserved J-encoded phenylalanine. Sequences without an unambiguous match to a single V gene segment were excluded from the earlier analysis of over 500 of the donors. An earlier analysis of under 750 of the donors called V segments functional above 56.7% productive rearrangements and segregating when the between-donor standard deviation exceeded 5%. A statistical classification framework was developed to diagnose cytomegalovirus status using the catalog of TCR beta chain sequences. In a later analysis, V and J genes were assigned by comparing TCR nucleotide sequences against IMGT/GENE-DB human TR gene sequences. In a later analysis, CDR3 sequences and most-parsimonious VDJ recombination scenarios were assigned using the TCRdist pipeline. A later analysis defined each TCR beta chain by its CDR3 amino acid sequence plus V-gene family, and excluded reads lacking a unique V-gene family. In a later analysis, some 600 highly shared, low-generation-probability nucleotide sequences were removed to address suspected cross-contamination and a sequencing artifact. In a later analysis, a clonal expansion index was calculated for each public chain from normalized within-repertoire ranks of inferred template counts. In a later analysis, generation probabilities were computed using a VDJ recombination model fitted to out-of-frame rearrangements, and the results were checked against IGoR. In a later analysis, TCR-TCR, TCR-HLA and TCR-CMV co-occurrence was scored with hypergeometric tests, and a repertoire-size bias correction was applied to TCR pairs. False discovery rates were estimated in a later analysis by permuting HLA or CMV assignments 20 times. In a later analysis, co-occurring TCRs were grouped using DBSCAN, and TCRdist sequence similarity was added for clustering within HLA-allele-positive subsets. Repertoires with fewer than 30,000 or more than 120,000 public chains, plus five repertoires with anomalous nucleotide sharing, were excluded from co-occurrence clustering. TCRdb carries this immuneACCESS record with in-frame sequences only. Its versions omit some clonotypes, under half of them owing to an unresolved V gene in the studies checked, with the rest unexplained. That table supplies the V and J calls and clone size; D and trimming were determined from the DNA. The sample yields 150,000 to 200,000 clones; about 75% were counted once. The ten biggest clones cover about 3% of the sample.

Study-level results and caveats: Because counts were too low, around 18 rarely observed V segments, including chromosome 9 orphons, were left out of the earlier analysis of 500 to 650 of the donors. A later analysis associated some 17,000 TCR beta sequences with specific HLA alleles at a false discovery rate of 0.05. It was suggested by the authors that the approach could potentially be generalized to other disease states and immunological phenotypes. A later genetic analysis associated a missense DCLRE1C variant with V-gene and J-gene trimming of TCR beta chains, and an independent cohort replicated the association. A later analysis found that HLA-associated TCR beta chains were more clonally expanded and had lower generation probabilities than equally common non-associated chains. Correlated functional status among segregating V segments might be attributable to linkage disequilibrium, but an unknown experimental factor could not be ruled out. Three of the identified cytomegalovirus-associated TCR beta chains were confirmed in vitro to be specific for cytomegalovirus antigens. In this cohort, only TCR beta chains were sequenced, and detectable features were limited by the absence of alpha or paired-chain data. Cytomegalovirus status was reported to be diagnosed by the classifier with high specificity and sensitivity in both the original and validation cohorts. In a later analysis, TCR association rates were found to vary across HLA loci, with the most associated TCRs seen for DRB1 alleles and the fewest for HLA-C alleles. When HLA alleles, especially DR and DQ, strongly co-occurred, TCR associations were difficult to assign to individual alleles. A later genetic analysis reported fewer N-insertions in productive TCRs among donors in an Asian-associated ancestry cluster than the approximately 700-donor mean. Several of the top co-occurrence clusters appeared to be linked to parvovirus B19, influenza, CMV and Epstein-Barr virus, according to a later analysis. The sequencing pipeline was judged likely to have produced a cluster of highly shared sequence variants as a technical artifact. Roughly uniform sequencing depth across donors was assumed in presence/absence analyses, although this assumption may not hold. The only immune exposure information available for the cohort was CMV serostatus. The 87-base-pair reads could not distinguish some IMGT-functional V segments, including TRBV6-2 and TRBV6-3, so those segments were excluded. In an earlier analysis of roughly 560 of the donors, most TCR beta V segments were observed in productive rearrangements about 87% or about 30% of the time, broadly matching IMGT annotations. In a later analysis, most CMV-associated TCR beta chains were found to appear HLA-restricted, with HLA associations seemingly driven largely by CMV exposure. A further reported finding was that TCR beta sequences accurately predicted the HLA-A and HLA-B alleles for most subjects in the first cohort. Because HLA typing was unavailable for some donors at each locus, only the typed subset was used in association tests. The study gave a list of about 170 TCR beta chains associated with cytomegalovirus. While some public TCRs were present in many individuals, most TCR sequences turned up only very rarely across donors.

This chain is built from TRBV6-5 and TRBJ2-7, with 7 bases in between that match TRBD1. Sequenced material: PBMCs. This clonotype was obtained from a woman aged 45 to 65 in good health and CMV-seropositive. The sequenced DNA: TGTGCCAGCAGTTACTCGATGGGACAGAACTACGAGCAGTACTTC. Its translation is CASSYSMGQNYEQYF.